A single T cell receptor (beta chain) is shown here with its context. The PCR ran on 60 Vbeta and 13 Jbeta primers. Assay: immunoSEQ multiplex PCR; the TCRdb copy retains only in-frame clones and omits some. The data show 170,000 or so clones, over 75% seen once. This sample was included in a study of cytomegalovirus exposure and HLA in healthy donors. The CDR3 extends over 11 amino acids. CDR1 DFQATT and CDR2 SNEGSKA come from the germline V gene (reference sequence). V was clipped by 3 bases and J by 5 bases, with 7 bases between them. The rearrangement joins TRBV20-1 to TRBJ2-5, with D perhaps TRBD2 (5 bases). This clonotype originated in a woman in her thirties in good health and CMV-seronegative. The sample consisted of PBMCs. This CDR3 reads CSARERETQYF. As DNA, the CDR3 is TGCAGTGCTAGGGAGCGGGAGACCCAGTACTTC.